The next 20 T cell receptor beta chains were all read from a single sample in a study of monozygotic twins with inflammatory bowel disease. Using the 5' RACE reads, TCRdb records one entry per CDR3 protein without DNA. This repertoire includes some 330,000 distinct CDR3 sequences. The sample comprised blood. All receptors come from a human donor with ulcerative colitis or Crohn's disease, or a healthy co-twin of an affected twin (not recorded which).

The chain uses TRBV18 and TRBJ2-7; TCRdb's D call, TRBD1, is unchecked because there is no DNA. Germline V CDR1 and CDR2: KGHSH, LQKENI. The CDR3 covers 15 residues. CDR3 sequence: CASSPSGAATYEQYF.

The V and J genes are TRBV5-4 and TRBJ2-5; TCRdb lists TRBD1, though no DNA is available to test this call. This CDR3 is 14 amino acids long. Germline V gene data show CDR1 as SGHNT and CDR2 as YYREEE (reference sequence). The CDR3 here is CASSLIPGAETQYF.

The chain employs TRBV6-2 or TRBV6-3 and TRBJ2-7; no DNA is available, so the TRBD1 call from TCRdb remains unchecked. The CDR3 loop spans 16 amino acids. Germline V gene data show CDR1 as MNHEY and CDR2 as SVGEGT. The chain's CDR3 is CASSYFQVGTDYEQYF.

This chain uses TRBV6-1 with TRBJ2-7; there is no DNA to check the TCRdb D call of TRBD1. Germline V gene lookup returns CDR1 MNHNS and CDR2 SASEGT. The length of the CDR3 is 15 residues. This CDR3 is CASIYQGTGTYEQYF.

J is TRBJ2-1 and V is TRBV7-2; the TCRdb call, TRBD2, lacks DNA for checking. CDR1 and CDR2 from the germline V gene are SGHTA and FQGNSA. This CDR3 spans 16 amino acids. CDR3 protein: CASSLGLGGRLGEQFF.

This chain uses TRBV6-4 with TRBJ1-1. CDR1 and CDR2 from the germline V gene are MRHNA and SNTAGT. The CDR3 is 14 residues long. The CDR3 sequence is CASRPAGGNTEAFF.

This chain uses TRBV20-1 with TRBJ1-5; TCRdb returns TRBD1, unconfirmable since there is no DNA. The germline V gene encodes CDR1 DFQATT and CDR2 SNEGSKA (reference sequence). There are 15 residues in the CDR3. The CDR3: CSARASGRGNQPQHF.

The chain carries TRBV20-1 and TRBJ2-7; TCRdb's D gene call, TRBD1, goes unchecked for lack of DNA. The CDR3 spans 14 residues. CDR1 and CDR2 from the germline V gene are DFQATT and SNEGSKA (reference sequence). CDR3 in amino acids: CSARQGASDDEQYF.

The rearrangement links TRBV12-3 or TRBV12-4 to TRBJ2-4; TCRdb gives TRBD1 as the D gene, but with no DNA this cannot be confirmed. CDR3 size: 16 residues. The CDR3: CASSLGAKLAKNIQYF.

J is TRBJ1-2 and V is TRBV28. The germline CDR1 and CDR2 sequences are MDHEN and SYDVKM. This CDR3 comprises 13 residues. CDR3 residues: CASRNTLISGYTF.

V gene TRBV10-3 combines with J gene TRBJ2-7; TCRdb selects TRBD2, and the lack of DNA leaves this call unchecked. Per the germline V gene, CDR1 is ENHRY and CDR2 is SYGVKD. This CDR3 has 13 residues. The chain's CDR3 is CAIHDRSSDEQYF.

The chain is built from TRBV5-6 and TRBJ2-7; TCRdb's D gene call, TRBD1, goes unchecked for lack of DNA. In germline, CDR1 is SGHDT, CDR2 YYEEEE. The CDR3 consists of 19 residues. The CDR3 here is CASSGGSGEVGHLAYEQYF. The full variable domain, rest sourced from reference TRBV5-6 and TRBJ2-7, is DAGVTQSPTHLIKTRGQQVTLRCSPKSGHDTVSWYQQALGQGPQFIFQYYEEEERQRGNFPDRFSGHQFPNYSSELNVNALLLGDSALYLCASSGGSGEVGHLAYEQYFGPGTRLTVT.

The chain recombines TRBV7-9 with TRBJ2-1; TCRdb indicates TRBD1, and absent DNA this call remains unverified. Germline V gene lookup returns CDR1 SEHNR and CDR2 FQNEAQ (reference sequence). The CDR3 spans 13 residues. CDR3 sequence reads: CASSFTGTIEQFF.

The CDR3 loop reads CSVEDSENAFYEQYF. The chain recombines TRBV29-1 with TRBJ2-7. The CDR3 runs to 15 residues. CDR1 SQVTM and CDR2 ANQGSEA come from the germline V gene.

The chain is built from TRBV11-2 and TRBJ2-5; TCRdb's assignment of TRBD2 cannot be checked, as there is no DNA. The CDR3 length is 19 residues. Per the germline V gene, CDR1 is SGHAT and CDR2 is FQNNGV. The CDR3 sequence: CASSSLGLAGGPSQETQYF.

The J gene is TRBJ1-1, the V gene TRBV6-2 or TRBV6-3. The CDR3 loop spans 13 amino acids. The germline gives CDR1 MNHEY, CDR2 SVGEGT. The CDR3 loop is CASSYSKYTEAFF.

V usage is TRBV2 and J usage is TRBJ2-7. Germline loops: CDR1 SNHLY, CDR2 FYNNEI. The CDR3 is 13 residues long. The CDR3 protein is CASSLDWSYEQYF.

This chain uses TRBV29-1 with TRBJ1-2. CDR3 length equals 12 residues. Germline CDR1 and CDR2: SQVTM and ANQGSEA. Here the CDR3 reads CSIIHPNYGYTF.

The CDR3: CASSSGGYSNQPQHF. The chain employs TRBV6-2 or TRBV6-3 and TRBJ1-5; TCRdb's D gene call, TRBD1, goes unchecked for lack of DNA. CDR3 length: 15 residues. Per germline, CDR1 MNHEY and CDR2 SVGEGT.

V usage is TRBV5-1 and J usage is TRBJ1-2. The V gene's germline CDR1 is SGHRS and CDR2 YFSETQ. The CDR3 covers 14 residues. The CDR3 loop reads CASSLEAANYGYTF. Together with reference TRBV5-1 and TRBJ1-2, the CDR3 gives the full variable domain: KAGVTQTPRYLIKTRGQQVTLSCSPISGHRSVSWYQQTPGQGLQFLFEYFSETQRNKGNFPGRFSGRQFSNSRSEMNVSTLELGDSALYLCASSLEAANYGYTFGSGTRLTVV.